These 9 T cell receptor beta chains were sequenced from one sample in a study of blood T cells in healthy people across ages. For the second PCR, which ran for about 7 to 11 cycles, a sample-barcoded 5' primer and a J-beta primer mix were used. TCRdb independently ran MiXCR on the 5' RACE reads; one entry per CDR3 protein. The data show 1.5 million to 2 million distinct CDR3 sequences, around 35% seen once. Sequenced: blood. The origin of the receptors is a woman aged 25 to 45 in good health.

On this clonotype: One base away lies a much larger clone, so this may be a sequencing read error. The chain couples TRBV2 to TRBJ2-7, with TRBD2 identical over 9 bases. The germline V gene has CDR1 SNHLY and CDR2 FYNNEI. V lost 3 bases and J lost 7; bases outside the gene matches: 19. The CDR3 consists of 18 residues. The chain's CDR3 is CASSDPAGGAYYVNEQYF. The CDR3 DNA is TGTGCCAGCAGTGACCCAGCGGGGGGCGCCTATTACGTGAATGAGCAGTACTTC.

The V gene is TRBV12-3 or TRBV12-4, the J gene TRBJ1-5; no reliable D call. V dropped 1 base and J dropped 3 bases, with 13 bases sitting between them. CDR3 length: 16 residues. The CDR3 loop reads CASSLVGGAFNQPQHF. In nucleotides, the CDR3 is TGTGCCAGCAGTTTAGTAGGCGGCGCCTTCAATCAGCCCCAGCATTTT.

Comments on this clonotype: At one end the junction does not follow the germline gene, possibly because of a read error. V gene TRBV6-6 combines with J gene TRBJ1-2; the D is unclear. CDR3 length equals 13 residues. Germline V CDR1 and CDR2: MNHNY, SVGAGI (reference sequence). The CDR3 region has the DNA TGTGCCTGCAGTTACTTGTCTAACTATGGCTACACCTTC. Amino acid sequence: CACSYLSNYGYTF.

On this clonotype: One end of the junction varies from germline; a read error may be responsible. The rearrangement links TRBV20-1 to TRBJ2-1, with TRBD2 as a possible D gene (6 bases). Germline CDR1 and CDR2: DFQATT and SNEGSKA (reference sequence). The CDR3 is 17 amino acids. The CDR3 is CSAGEIGGTLTYNEQFF. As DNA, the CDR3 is TGCAGTGCTGGAGAGATCGGCGGGACGTTAACCTACAATGAGCAGTTCTTC.

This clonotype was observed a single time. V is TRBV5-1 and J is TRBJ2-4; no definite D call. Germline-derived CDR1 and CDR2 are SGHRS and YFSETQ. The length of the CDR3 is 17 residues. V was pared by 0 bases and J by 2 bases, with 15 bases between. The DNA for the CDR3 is TGCGCCAGCAGCTTGGTCGGCGGAGCAATAACCAAAAACATTCAGTACTTC. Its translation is CASSLVGGAITKNIQYF.

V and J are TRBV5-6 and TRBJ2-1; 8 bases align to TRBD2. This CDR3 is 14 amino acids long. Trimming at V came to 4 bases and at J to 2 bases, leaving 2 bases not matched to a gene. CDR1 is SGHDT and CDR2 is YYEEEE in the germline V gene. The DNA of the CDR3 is TGTGCCAGCAGCGAGCGGGGGACCTACAATGAGCAGTTCTTC. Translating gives CASSERGTYNEQFF.

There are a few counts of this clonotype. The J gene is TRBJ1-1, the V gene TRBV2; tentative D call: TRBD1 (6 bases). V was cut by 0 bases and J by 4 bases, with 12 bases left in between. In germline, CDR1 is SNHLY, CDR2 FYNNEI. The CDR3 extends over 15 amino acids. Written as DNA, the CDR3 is TGTGCCAGCAGTGAAGCGACGGACAGTGTCACTGAAGCTTTCTTT. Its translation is CASSEATDSVTEAFF.

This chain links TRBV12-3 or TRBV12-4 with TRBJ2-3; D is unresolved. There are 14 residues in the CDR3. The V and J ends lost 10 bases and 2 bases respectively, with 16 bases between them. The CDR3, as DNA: TGTGCCAACGGTTTCGTCCGCTTCACAGATACGCAGTATTTT. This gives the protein CANGFVRFTDTQYF.

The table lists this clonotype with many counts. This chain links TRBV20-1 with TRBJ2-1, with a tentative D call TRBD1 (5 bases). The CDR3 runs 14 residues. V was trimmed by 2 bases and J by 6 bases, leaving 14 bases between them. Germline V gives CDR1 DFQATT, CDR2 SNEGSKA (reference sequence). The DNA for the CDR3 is TGCAGTGCTAGACCTTTCCTAAGGGGCAATGAGCAGTTCTTC. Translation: CSARPFLRGNEQFF.